The subject of this entry is one T cell receptor (beta chain). The V gene end was trimmed by 4 bases and the J gene end by 6 bases; junction bases not matched to a gene: 2. The germline V gene encodes CDR1 SGHTA and CDR2 FQGTGA. The CDR3 is 13 amino acids. These data are taken from a study of a mutant IDH1 vaccine in newly diagnosed glioma. In the study overall: There were approximately 60% males and approximately 38% females among treated patients, whose mean age was about 40 years. Prior therapy was radiotherapy, temozolomide, or both; most received both.

Time point indicated: baseline, week 1 (first vaccination visit). Treatment noted: pre-vaccination baseline after standard-of-care therapy. Some clones are missing from TCRdb's copy, which holds only in-frame ones; the method was immunoSEQ multiplex PCR. The sample has roughly 70,000 clones, around 83% seen once. Source: peripheral blood mononuclear cells (PBMCs), taken from a glioma patient treated with radiotherapy, temozolomide or both. This chain connects TRBV7-3 to TRBJ2-2; TRBD2 matches at 7 bases. This sequence originates from a woman younger than 35 with glioma. Some clones in this sample may be carry-over from other donors' samples. The CDR3 is CASSWTSPGELFF. The DNA of the CDR3 is TGTGCCAGCAGCTGGACTAGTCCCGGGGAGCTGTTTTTT. Using reference TRBV7-3 and TRBJ2-2 for the parts outside the CDR3, the full variable domain is GAGVSQTPSNKVTEKGKYVELRCDPISGHTALYWYRQSLGQGPEFLIYFQGTGAADDSGLPNDRFFAVRPEGSVSTLKIQRTERGDSAVYLCASSWTSPGELFFGEGSRLTVL.